This entry features one T cell receptor beta chain sequence. Its antigen is not known. The TCR beta cDNA libraries carried unique molecular identifiers. TCRdb reanalysed the PCR reads using MiXCR and keeps one entry per CDR3 protein. The sample contains roughly 600,000 distinct CDR3 sequences, 44% of which appear only once. Looked up from germline, CDR1 is SGHRS and CDR2 is YFSETQ. The CDR3 contains 14 residues. V shed 0 bases and J shed 7 bases, with 12 bases lying between them. The record originates from a study of post-analysis software for immune sequencing data. Findings and caveats of the study: Controls showed lower frequencies than patients for roughly five TRBV segments, and TRBV5-6, TRBV5-1 and TRBV20-1 were among these. Normalized Chao1 diversity was significantly lower in multiple sclerosis patients than in controls.

The sequenced sample consisted of blood. The TCR originated in a girl aged 10-17 years with multiple sclerosis. The chain employs TRBV5-1 and TRBJ2-3; perhaps TRBD2 as D (6 bases). In nucleotides, the CDR3 is TGCGCCAGCAGCTTGGCGGGAGCGGAAAATACGCAGTATTTT. It encodes CASSLAGAENTQYF.